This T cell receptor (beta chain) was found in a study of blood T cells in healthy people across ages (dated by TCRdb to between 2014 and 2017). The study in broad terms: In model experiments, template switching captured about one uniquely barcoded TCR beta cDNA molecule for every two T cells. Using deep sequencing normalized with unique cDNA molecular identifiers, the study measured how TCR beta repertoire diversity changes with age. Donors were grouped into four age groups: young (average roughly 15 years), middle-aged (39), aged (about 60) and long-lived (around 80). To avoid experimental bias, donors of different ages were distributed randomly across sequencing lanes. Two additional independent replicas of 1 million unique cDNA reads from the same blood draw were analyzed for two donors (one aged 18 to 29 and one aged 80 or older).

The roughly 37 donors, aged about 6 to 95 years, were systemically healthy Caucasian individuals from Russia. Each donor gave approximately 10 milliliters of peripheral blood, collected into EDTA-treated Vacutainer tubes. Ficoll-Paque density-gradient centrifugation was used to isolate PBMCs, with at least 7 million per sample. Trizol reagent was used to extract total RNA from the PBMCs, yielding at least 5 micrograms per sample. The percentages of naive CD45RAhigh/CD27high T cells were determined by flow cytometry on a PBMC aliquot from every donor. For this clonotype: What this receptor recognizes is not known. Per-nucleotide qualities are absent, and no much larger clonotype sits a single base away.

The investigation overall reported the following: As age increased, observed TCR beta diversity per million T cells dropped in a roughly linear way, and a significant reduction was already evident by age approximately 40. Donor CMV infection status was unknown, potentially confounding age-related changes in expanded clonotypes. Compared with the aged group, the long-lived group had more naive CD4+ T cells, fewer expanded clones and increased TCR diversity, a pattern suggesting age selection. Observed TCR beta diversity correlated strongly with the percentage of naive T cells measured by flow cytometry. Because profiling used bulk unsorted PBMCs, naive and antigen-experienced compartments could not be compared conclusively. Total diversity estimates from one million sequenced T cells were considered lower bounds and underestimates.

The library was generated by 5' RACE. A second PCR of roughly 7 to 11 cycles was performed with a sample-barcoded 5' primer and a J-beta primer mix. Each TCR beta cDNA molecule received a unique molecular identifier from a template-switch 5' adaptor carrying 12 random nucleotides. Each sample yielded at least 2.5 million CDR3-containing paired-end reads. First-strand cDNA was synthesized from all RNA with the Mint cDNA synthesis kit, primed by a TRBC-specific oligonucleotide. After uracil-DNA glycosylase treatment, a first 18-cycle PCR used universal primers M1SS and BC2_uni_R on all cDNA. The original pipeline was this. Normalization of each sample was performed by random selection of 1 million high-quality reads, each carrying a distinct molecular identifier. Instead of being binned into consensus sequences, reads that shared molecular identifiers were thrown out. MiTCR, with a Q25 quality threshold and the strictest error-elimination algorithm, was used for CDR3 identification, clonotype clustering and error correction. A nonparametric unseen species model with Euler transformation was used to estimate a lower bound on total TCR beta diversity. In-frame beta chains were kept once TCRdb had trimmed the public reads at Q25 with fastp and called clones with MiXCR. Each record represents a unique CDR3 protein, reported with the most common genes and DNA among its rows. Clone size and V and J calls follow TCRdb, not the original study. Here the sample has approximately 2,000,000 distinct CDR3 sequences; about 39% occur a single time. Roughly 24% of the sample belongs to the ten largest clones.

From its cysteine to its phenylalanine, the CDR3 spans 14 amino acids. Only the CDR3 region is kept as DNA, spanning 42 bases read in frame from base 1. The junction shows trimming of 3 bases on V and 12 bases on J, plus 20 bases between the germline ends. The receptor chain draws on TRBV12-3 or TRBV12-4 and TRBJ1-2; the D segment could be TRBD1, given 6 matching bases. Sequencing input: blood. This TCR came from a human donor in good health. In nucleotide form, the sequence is TGTGCCAGCAGTTTGTTAGCGGCGGCTGGGGGCCACACCTTC. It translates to CASSLLAAAGGHTF.